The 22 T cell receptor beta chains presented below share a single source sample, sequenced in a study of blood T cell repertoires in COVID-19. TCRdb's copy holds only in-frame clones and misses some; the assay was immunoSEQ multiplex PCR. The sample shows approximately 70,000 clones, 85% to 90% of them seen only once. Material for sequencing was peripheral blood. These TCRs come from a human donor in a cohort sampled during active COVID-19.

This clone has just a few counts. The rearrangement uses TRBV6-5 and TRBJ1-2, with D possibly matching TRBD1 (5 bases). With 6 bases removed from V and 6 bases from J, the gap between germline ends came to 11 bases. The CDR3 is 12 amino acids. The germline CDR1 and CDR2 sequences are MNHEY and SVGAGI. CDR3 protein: CASSPGYDGYTF. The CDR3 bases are TGTGCCAGCAGCCCAGGGTATGATGGCTACACCTTC.

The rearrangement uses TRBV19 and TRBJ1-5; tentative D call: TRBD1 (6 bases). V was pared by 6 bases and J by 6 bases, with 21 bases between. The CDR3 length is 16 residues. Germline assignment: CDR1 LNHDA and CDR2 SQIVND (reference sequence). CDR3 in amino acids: CASRTEGGRAGQPQHF. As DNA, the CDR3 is TGTGCCAGTAGAACCGAGGGGGGGAGGGCAGGTCAGCCCCAGCATTTT.

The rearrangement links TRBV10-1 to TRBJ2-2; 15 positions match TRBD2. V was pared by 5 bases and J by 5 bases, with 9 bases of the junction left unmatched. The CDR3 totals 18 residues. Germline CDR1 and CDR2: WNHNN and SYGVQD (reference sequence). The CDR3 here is CASSRTSGRAEWTGELFF. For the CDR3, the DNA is TGCGCCAGCAGTAGGACTAGCGGGAGGGCAGAGTGGACCGGGGAGCTGTTTTTT.

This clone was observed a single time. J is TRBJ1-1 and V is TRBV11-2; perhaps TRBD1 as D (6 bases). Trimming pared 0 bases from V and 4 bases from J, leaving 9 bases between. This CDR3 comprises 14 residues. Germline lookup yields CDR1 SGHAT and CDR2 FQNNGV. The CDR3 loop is CASSLETGITEAFF. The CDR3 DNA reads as TGTGCCAGCAGCTTAGAAACAGGGATCACTGAAGCTTTCTTT.

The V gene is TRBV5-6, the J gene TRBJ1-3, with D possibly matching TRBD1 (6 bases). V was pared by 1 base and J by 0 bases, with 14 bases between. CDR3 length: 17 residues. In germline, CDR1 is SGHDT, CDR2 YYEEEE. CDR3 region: CASSLFSQGPSGNTIYF. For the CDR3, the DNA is TGTGCCAGCAGCTTGTTTAGTCAGGGGCCCTCTGGAAACACCATATATTTT.

The CDR3 coding sequence is TGTGCCAGCTCTCTCCAAGAGACCCAGTACTTC. It specifies CASSLQETQYF. The chain employs TRBV18 and TRBJ2-5, with D unresolved. With 6 bases removed from V and 1 base from J, the gap between germline ends came to 3 bases. Germline lookup yields CDR1 KGHSH and CDR2 LQKENI. The CDR3 consists of 11 residues.

The CDR3 region is CASSSGPEQYF. The DNA of the CDR3 is TGTGCCAGCAGTTCAGGCCCCGAGCAGTACTTC. This rearrangement joins TRBV7-9 to TRBJ2-7, with D uncertain. Germline CDR1 reads SEHNR; CDR2 reads FQNEAQ (reference sequence). Between the trimmed V and J ends, which lost 6 bases and 6 bases, there was a span of 9 bases. The CDR3 loop spans 11 amino acids.

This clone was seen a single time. The CDR3 is CASSLAGGGNTEAFF. The CDR3 coding sequence is TGTGCCAGCAGCTTAGCGGGGGGAGGGAACACTGAAGCTTTCTTT. This chain links TRBV7-8 with TRBJ1-1; a weak D match, TRBD1 (5 bases). CDR3 length: 15 residues. Germline V gene data show CDR1 as SGHVS and CDR2 as FQNEAQ. The V and J ends lost 0 bases and 1 base respectively, with 9 bases between them.

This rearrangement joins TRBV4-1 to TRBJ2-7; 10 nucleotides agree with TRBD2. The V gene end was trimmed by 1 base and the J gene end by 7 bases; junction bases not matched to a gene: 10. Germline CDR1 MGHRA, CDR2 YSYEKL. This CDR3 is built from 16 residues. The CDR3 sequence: CASSQGPGSGGREQYF. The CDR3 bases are TGCGCCAGCAGCCAAGGCCCAGGTAGCGGGGGGCGAGAGCAGTACTTC.

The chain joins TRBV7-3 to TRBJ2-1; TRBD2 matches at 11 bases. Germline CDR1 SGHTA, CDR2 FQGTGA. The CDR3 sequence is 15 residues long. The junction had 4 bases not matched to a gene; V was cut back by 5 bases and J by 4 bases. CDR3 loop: CASSPGTSGYNEQFF. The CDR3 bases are TGTGCCAGCAGCCCCGGGACTAGCGGTTACAATGAGCAGTTCTTC.

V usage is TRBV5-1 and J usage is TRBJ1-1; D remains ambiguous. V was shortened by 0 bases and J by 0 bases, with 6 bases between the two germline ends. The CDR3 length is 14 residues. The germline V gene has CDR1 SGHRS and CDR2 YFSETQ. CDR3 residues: CASSLDTVNTEAFF. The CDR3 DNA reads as TGCGCCAGCAGCTTGGATACGGTGAACACTGAAGCTTTCTTT.

The CDR3 spells CASTLGLAGGETQYF. CDR3 in DNA: TGTGCCAGCACCCTGGGACTAGCGGGAGGGGAGACCCAGTACTTC. The chain links TRBV2 to TRBJ2-5, with 16 bases that match TRBD2. The CDR3 runs to 15 residues. Germline V gene lookup returns CDR1 SNHLY and CDR2 FYNNEI. Trimming cost V 7 bases and J 5 bases; bases outside gene matches: 4.

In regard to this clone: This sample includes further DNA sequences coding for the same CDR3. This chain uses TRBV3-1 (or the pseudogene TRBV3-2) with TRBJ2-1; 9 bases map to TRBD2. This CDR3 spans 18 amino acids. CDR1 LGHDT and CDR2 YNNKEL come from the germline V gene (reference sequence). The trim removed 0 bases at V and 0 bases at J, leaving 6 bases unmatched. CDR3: CASSQDGTSLSSYNEQFF. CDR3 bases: TGTGCCAGCAGCCAAGATGGGACTAGCCTTAGCTCCTACAATGAGCAGTTCTTC.

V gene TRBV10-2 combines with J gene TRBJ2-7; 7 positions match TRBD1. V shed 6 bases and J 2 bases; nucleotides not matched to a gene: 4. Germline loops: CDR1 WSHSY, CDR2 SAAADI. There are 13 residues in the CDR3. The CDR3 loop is CASRGQRAYEQYF. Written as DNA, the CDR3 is TGCGCCAGCAGGGGACAGAGGGCCTACGAGCAGTACTTC.

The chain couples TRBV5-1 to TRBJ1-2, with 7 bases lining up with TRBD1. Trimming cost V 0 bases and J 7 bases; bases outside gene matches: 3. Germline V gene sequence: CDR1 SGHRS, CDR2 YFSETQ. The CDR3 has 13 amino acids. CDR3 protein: CASSLAQGGGYTF. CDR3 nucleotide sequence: TGCGCCAGCAGCTTGGCCCAGGGGGGTGGCTACACCTTC. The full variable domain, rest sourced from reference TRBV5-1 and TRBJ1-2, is KAGVTQTPRYLIKTRGQQVTLSCSPISGHRSVSWYQQTPGQGLQFLFEYFSETQRNKGNFPGRFSGRQFSNSRSEMNVSTLELGDSALYLCASSLAQGGGYTFGSGTRLTVV.

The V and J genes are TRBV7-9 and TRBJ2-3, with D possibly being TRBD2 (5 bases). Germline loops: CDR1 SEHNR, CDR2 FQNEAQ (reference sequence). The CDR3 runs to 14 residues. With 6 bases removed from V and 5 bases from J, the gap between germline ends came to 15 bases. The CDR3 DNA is TGTGCCAGCAGACCGATGGACGGGGAAGATACGCAGTATTTT. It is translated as CASRPMDGEDTQYF.

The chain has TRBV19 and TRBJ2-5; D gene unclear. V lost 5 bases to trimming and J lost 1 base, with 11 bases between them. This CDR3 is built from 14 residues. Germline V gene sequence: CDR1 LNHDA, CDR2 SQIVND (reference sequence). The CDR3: CASSWAAFQETQYF. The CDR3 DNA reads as TGTGCCAGTAGTTGGGCAGCCTTCCAAGAGACCCAGTACTTC.

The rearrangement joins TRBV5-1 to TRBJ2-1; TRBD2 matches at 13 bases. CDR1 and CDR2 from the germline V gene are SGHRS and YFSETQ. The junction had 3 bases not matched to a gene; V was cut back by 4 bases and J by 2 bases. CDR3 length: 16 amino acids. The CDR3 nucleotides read TGCGCCAGCAGCGGGGGACTAGCGGGAACCTACAATGAGCAGTTCTTC. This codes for CASSGGLAGTYNEQFF. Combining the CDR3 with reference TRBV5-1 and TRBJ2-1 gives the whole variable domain KAGVTQTPRYLIKTRGQQVTLSCSPISGHRSVSWYQQTPGQGLQFLFEYFSETQRNKGNFPGRFSGRQFSNSRSEMNVSTLELGDSALYLCASSGGLAGTYNEQFFGPGTRLTVL.

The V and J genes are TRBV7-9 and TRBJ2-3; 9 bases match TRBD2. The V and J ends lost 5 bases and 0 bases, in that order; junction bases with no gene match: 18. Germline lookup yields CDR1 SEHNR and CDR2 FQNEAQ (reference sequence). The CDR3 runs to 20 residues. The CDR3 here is CASSTPSWAGGLPSTDTQYF. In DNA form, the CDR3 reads TGTGCCAGCAGCACTCCCTCGTGGGCGGGGGGGCTTCCTAGCACAGATACGCAGTATTTT.

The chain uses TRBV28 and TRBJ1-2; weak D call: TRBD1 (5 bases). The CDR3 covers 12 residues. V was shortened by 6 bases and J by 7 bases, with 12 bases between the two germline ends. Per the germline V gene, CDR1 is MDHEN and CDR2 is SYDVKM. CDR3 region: CASSPGGFGYTF. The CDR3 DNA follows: TGTGCCAGCAGCCCCGGGGGGTTTGGCTACACCTTC.

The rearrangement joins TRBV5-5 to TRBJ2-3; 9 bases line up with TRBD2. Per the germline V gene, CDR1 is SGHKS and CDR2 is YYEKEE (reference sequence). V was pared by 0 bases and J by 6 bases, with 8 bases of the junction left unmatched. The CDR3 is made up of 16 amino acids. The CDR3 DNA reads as TGTGCCAGCAGCTTGGAGGTTAGCGGGGGTGCGGATACGCAGTATTTT. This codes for CASSLEVSGGADTQYF.

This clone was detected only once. The CDR3 DNA follows: TGCGCCAGCAGTGAGTCTTCCGTGACAGGAACCCTCACAGATACGCAGTATTTT. Encoded protein: CASSESSVTGTLTDTQYF. The chain uses TRBV10-1 and TRBJ2-3; perhaps TRBD1 as D (6 bases). The germline CDR1 and CDR2 sequences are WNHNN and SYGVQD (reference sequence). Trimming left V 0 bases short and J 2 bases short, with 18 bases between. This CDR3 comprises 18 residues.